A single sample is the source of the 5 T cell receptor beta chains below, sequenced in a study of PD-1 blockade in classical Hodgkin lymphoma. Assay used: immunoSEQ multiplex PCR; TCRdb lists only in-frame clones, some missing. The sample includes more than 40,000 clones, roughly 69% of them seen just once. Time point of the sample: cycle 4 day 1 (C4D1), after five to seven weeks of nivolumab. After autologous stem cell transplantation all patients relapsed, and prior brentuximab vedotin exposure differed between cohorts. The sequenced sample was peripheral blood mononuclear cells (PBMCs), obtained before the fourth cycle of nivolumab. The origin of the receptors is a human donor with classical Hodgkin lymphoma.

V is TRBV5-8 and J is TRBJ2-5, with TRBD2 matching 13 bases. J was trimmed by 2 bases and V by 4 bases; bases with no gene match: 11. The CDR3 runs to 18 residues. CDR1 and CDR2 from the germline V gene are SGHTS and YDEGEE. CDR3 DNA: TGTGCCAGCAGCAACGGACTAGCGGGGGCAAATCTACAAGAGACCCAGTACTTC. Amino acids: CASSNGLAGANLQETQYF.

This chain links TRBV28 with TRBJ2-5, with TRBD1 as a possible D gene (5 bases). The CDR3 loop spans 13 amino acids. V was clipped by 6 bases and J by 1 base, with 9 bases between them. Germline lookup yields CDR1 MDHEN and CDR2 SYDVKM. CDR3 amino acids: CASSRQSQETQYF. In nucleotides, the CDR3 is TGTGCCAGCAGCCGACAGTCCCAAGAGACCCAGTACTTC.

V usage is TRBV15 and J usage is TRBJ2-3, with TRBD2 as a possible D gene (6 bases). Per germline, CDR1 LNHNV and CDR2 YYDKDF (reference sequence). Trimming stripped 4 bases from V and 6 bases from J, with 26 bases between. This CDR3 is built from 18 residues. CDR3 in amino acids: CATSIQGEVVAVLDTQYF. The DNA for the CDR3 is TGTGCCACCAGCATTCAAGGGGAGGTGGTAGCGGTACTGGATACGCAGTATTTT.

V gene TRBV5-6 combines with J gene TRBJ2-7; 10 bases are shared with TRBD2. V trimming: 4 bases; J trimming: 3 bases; junction bases outside the gene matches: 7. Germline V CDR1 and CDR2: SGHDT, YYEEEE. The CDR3 spans 15 residues. CDR3 sequence: CASSPTLAGHYEQYF. The CDR3 DNA reads as TGTGCCAGCAGCCCAACACTAGCGGGGCACTACGAGCAGTACTTC.

This sequence joins TRBV28 and TRBJ1-6, with 7 positions matching TRBD1. After removal of 8 bases from V and 11 bases from J, the junction contained 12 bases not matched to a gene. The CDR3 length is 14 residues. The germline V gene has CDR1 MDHEN and CDR2 SYDVKM. In DNA, the CDR3 is TGTGCCAGCGGAAAACAGGGGTGGTTTCCACCCCTCCACTTT. It specifies CASGKQGWFPPLHF.